This is a list of T cell receptor beta chains from one sample in a study of cytomegalovirus exposure and HLA in healthy donors. The protocol was immunoSEQ multiplex PCR, while the TCRdb copy is restricted to in-frame clones and leaves out a portion. The table lists over 75,000 clones, 67% of them singletons, with about 2% in the top ten. The sequenced sample was PBMCs. The receptors shown here come from a man aged 25-45 years in good health and CMV-seronegative. The CDR3 runs from the conserved cysteine through the conserved F or W. The order of the fields is V gene, D gene, J gene, clone size, CDR3 protein, CDR3 DNA. A D gene is named only where the DNA matches it firmly. Where a row states a size, it is once, few, many or the class of an expanded clone; other rows omit it.

>TRBV7-9|TRBD2|TRBJ2-3|few
CASSLAPLAGVTDTQYF
TGTGCCAGCAGCTTAGCGCCACTAGCGGGAGTTACAGATACGCAGTATTTT
>TRBV27|TRBD1|TRBJ1-2|.
CASSFGQGDGYTF
TGTGCCAGCAGTTTCGGACAGGGGGATGGCTACACCTTC
>TRBV5-4|.|TRBJ1-2|.
CASSLAKNGQGRGYTF
TGTGCCAGCAGCTTGGCCAAAAATGGGCAGGGTCGGGGCTACACCTTC
>TRBV5-6|.|TRBJ1-2|.
CASRQGATAPYGYTF
TGTGCCAGCAGGCAGGGCGCTACAGCCCCCTATGGCTACACCTTC
>TRBV2|.|TRBJ1-5|few
CASSERGGGNQPQHF
TGTGCCAGCAGTGAAAGGGGAGGTGGCAATCAGCCCCAGCATTTT
>TRBV7-2|.|TRBJ2-7|.
CASSFGQDYYEQYF
TGTGCCAGCAGCTTTGGACAGGACTACTACGAGCAGTACTTC
>TRBV2|TRBD1|TRBJ1-3|.
CASGGAGTGENTIYF
TGTGCCAGCGGCGGTGCCGGGACAGGGGAAAACACCATATATTTT
>TRBV19|TRBD2|TRBJ2-7|.
CASSGLARAYEQYF
TGTGCCAGTAGTGGACTAGCGAGAGCCTACGAGCAGTACTTC
>TRBV29-1|TRBD1|TRBJ1-2|.
CSVEDPPGGYGYTF
TGCAGCGTTGAAGATCCTCCAGGGGGATATGGCTACACCTTC
>TRBV7-7|TRBD2|TRBJ2-5|.
CASSYQIPGLAGDETQYF
TGTGCCAGCAGCTATCAGATACCGGGACTAGCGGGGGATGAGACCCAGTACTTC
>TRBV18|.|TRBJ2-7|.
CASSPGSRAYEQYF
TGTGCCAGCTCACCGGGGAGTAGAGCCTACGAGCAGTACTTC